These T cell receptor beta chains were read from a single sample in a study of T cell responses to AZD1222 COVID-19 vaccine. TCRdb's table, derived via immunoSEQ multiplex PCR, lists solely in-frame clones and lacks some. The profile shows about 170,000 clones, 80% to 90% of them singletons. Sequenced material: peripheral blood, taken on day 0 of AZD1222 vaccination. Receptor source: an adult in good health. CDR3s include the opening cysteine and the closing phenylalanine or tryptophan. Fields, in order: D gene, V gene, clone size, J gene, CDR3 DNA, CDR3 protein. The D gene is left open where the match is weak. Clone size is not always given. Where it is, it says once, few, many or a class for expanded clones.

d_gene: .; v_gene: TRBV11-3; abundance: .; j_gene: TRBJ2-7; CDR3nt: TGTGCCAGCAGCCTAAGGGGGTCCTACGAGCAGTACTTC; CDR3aa: CASSLRGSYEQYF
d_gene: TRBD1; v_gene: TRBV9; abundance: .; j_gene: TRBJ1-6; CDR3nt: TGTGCCAGCAGCGTCGGGGACAGGGGTTATCCGTCCTATAATTCACCCCTCCACTTT; CDR3aa: CASSVGDRGYPSYNSPLHF
d_gene: TRBD1; v_gene: TRBV18; abundance: once; j_gene: TRBJ2-1; CDR3nt: TGTGCCAGCTCACCTGACAGGGGTGGCAATGAGCAGTTCTTC; CDR3aa: CASSPDRGGNEQFF
d_gene: .; v_gene: TRBV9; abundance: .; j_gene: TRBJ2-2; CDR3nt: TGTGCCAGCAGCGCGGCAGGAGCCCTTAACACCGGGGAGCTGTTTTTT; CDR3aa: CASSAAGALNTGELFF
d_gene: .; v_gene: TRBV5-4; abundance: few; j_gene: TRBJ1-1; CDR3nt: TGTGCCAGCAGCCACGGGGTGAACACTGAAGCTTTCTTT; CDR3aa: CASSHGVNTEAFF
d_gene: .; v_gene: TRBV14; abundance: .; j_gene: TRBJ2-3; CDR3nt: TGTGCCAGCAGCCAGTTCCAGGGATCCACAGATACGCAGTATTTT; CDR3aa: CASSQFQGSTDTQYF
d_gene: TRBD1; v_gene: TRBV27; abundance: .; j_gene: TRBJ1-2; CDR3nt: TGTGCCAGCAGTCGTCTCCGGGACAGTTATGGCTACACCTTC; CDR3aa: CASSRLRDSYGYTF
d_gene: .; v_gene: TRBV21-1; abundance: .; j_gene: TRBJ1-1; CDR3nt: TGTGCCAGCAGCAAAGGGGGGAGAGAGGGGCTCGCTGAAGCTTTCTTT; CDR3aa: CASSKGGREGLAEAFF
d_gene: .; v_gene: TRBV15; abundance: .; j_gene: TRBJ2-2; CDR3nt: TGTGCCACCAGCCCTTCCACTATTGTCCGGGATATCGGGGAGCTGTTTTTT; CDR3aa: CATSPSTIVRDIGELFF
d_gene: .; v_gene: TRBV10-3; abundance: .; j_gene: TRBJ1-5; CDR3nt: TGTGCCATCAGTGAAACGGAGAGAAATCAGCCCCAGCATTTT; CDR3aa: CAISETERNQPQHF